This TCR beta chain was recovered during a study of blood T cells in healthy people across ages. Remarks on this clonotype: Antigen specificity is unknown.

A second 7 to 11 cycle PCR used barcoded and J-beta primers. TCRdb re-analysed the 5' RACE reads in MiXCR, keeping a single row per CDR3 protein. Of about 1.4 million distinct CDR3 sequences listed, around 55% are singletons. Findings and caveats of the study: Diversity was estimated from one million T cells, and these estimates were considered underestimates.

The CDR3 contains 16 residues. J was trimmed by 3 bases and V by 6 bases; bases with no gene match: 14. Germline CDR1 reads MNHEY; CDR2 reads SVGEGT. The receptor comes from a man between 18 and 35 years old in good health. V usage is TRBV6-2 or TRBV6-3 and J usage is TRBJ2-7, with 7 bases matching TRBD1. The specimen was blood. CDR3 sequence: CASSGPRDRVFYEQYF. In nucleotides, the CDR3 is TGTGCCAGCAGCGGCCCCCGGGACAGAGTCTTCTACGAGCAGTACTTC.